In its sample, the clone carrying this T cell receptor (beta chain) was seen many times. The sample is drawn from a study of T cells after yellow fever vaccination. The V and J ends lost 2 bases and 0 bases respectively, with 5 bases between them. The CDR3 length is 15 residues. TCRdb re-derived calls from the 5' RACE reads in MiXCR, one entry per CDR3 protein. The sample holds some 110,000 distinct CDR3 sequences, under 8% seen once. V is TRBV12-3 or TRBV12-4 and J is TRBJ2-6, with D possibly matching TRBD2 (5 bases). The material was CD4+ T cells sorted from PBMCs, obtained 10 to 11 days after the first yellow fever vaccination. The clonotype comes from a man aged 18 to 29 who received the YFV17D yellow fever vaccine. CDR3 residues: CASSLRGSGANVLTF. The DNA for the CDR3 is TGTGCCAGCAGTTTACGGGGCTCTGGGGCCAACGTCCTGACTTTC.